The 20 T cell receptor beta chains below come from one sample, sequenced in a study of blood T cell repertoires in COVID-19. TCRdb's copy holds only in-frame clones and misses some; the assay was immunoSEQ multiplex PCR. This table holds 200,000 or so clones, around nine tenths found once. Sequenced material: peripheral blood. These receptors came from a woman in her sixties with acute or convalescent COVID-19.

The chain is built from TRBV4-1 and TRBJ2-7, with TRBD1 matching over 7 bases. The CDR3 is 17 amino acids. Germline CDR1 MGHRA, CDR2 YSYEKL. V lost 3 bases to trimming and J lost 4 bases; unmatched junction nucleotides: 15. The CDR3 DNA follows: TGCGCCAGCAGCCAGGCCCGACAGGGAAGAGTCGTATACGAGCAGTACTTC. It specifies CASSQARQGRVVYEQYF.

This chain connects TRBV2 to TRBJ1-2; D call uncertain. CDR3 length equals 14 residues. V lost 5 bases to trimming and J lost 7 bases, with 17 bases between them. Germline-derived CDR1 and CDR2 are SNHLY and FYNNEI. The CDR3 nucleotides are TGTGCCAGCAGTTACGACATGGGGAGCAGTGGCTACACCTTC. Protein product: CASSYDMGSSGYTF.

The chain combines TRBV7-8 with TRBJ2-2, with TRBD1 matching 10 bases. This CDR3 has 17 residues. CDR1 and CDR2 (germline): SGHVS, FQNEAQ. The J segment lost 4 bases and the V segment lost 4 bases, leaving 9 bases of the junction unmatched. CDR3 nucleotide sequence: TGTGCCAGCAGCTCTTTGACAGGGGGCGCGGGCACCGGGGAGCTGTTTTTT. Its translation is CASSSLTGGAGTGELFF.

The rearrangement joins TRBV18 to TRBJ1-1, with 11 bases aligning to TRBD1. This CDR3 is built from 14 residues. V lost 5 bases to trimming and J lost 6 bases; unmatched junction nucleotides: 5. The V gene's germline CDR1 is KGHSH and CDR2 LQKENI. This CDR3 is CASSEVGQGAEAFF. Here the CDR3 DNA reads TGTGCCAGCTCAGAAGTGGGACAGGGGGCTGAAGCTTTCTTT.

The CDR3 DNA reads as TGTGCCAGCAGCTTATTAGGGGGGGGCTCCTACGAGCAGTACTTC. It translates to CASSLLGGGSYEQYF. The chain recombines TRBV7-2 with TRBJ2-7; D might be TRBD2 (7 bases). V was cut by 2 bases and J by 0 bases, with 11 bases left in between. This CDR3 spans 15 amino acids. Germline V gene lookup returns CDR1 SGHTA and CDR2 FQGNSA.

The rearrangement uses TRBV7-9 and TRBJ1-2, with a possible D match to TRBD1 (5 bases). Germline assignment: CDR1 SEHNR and CDR2 FQNEAQ (reference sequence). CDR3 size: 17 residues. V dropped 8 bases and J dropped 0 bases, with 22 bases sitting between them. CDR3 sequence (DNA): TGTGCCAGCGGGACTAGGGCAACAGCTCACACTAACTATGGCTACACCTTC. Its translation: CASGTRATAHTNYGYTF.

The chain couples TRBV6-4 to TRBJ2-1; the match to TRBD2 covers 10 bases. Trimming at V came to 3 bases and at J to 8 bases, leaving 10 bases not matched to a gene. The CDR3 contains 16 residues. From germline, CDR1 is MRHNA and CDR2 SNTAGT. CDR3 sequence (DNA): TGTGCCAGCAGTGAGCAACTAGCGGGAAGTAAATATGAGCAGTTCTTC. Translating it yields CASSEQLAGSKYEQFF.

The rearrangement uses TRBV7-9 and TRBJ1-4, with no clear D. The CDR3 runs to 16 residues. Deletions cut 5 bases from V and 0 bases from J, with 13 bases between. Germline CDR1 and CDR2: SEHNR and FQNEAQ (reference sequence). The CDR3 DNA reads as TGTGCCAGCAGCCGAGGCGGGAGTGCAACTAATGAAAAACTGTTTTTT. This sequence encodes CASSRGGSATNEKLFF.

This clone was seen a single time. The rearrangement uses TRBV28 and TRBJ1-4; 9 bases agree with TRBD1. This CDR3 spans 15 amino acids. The germline V gene encodes CDR1 MDHEN and CDR2 SYDVKM. V lost 5 bases, J lost 7 bases, and 8 bases stayed unmatched. This CDR3 is CASSQTGTGTEKLFF. The CDR3 DNA sequence: TGTGCCAGCAGTCAGACCGGGACAGGGACTGAAAAACTGTTTTTT.

V is TRBV2 and J is TRBJ1-5, with 7 bases lining up with TRBD1. The CDR3 length is 15 residues. The germline CDR1 and CDR2 sequences are SNHLY and FYNNEI. Trimming removed 5 bases from V and 6 bases from J; junction bases left unmatched: 10. CDR3 in DNA: TGTGCCAGCAGTCAGCGGCAGGGGGTGGCTCAGCCCCAGCATTTT. This encodes CASSQRQGVAQPQHF. Looking up the rest from reference TRBV2 and TRBJ1-5 gives the full variable domain: EPEVTQTPSHQVTQMGQEVILRCVPISNHLYFYWYRQILGQKVEFLVSFYNNEISEKSEIFDDQFSVERPDGSNFTLKIRSTKLEDSAMYFCASSQRQGVAQPQHFGDGTRLSIL.

This chain connects TRBV29-1 to TRBJ2-6; no firm D call. The ends were cut back, 6 bases at V and 0 bases at J, with 6 bases in the middle. This CDR3 comprises 13 residues. Germline V gene data show CDR1 as SQVTM and CDR2 as ANQGSEA. The CDR3 bases are TGCAGCGTGAAGAGCTCTGGGGCCAACGTCCTGACTTTC. It codes for CSVKSSGANVLTF.

The V and J genes are TRBV3-1 (or the pseudogene TRBV3-2) and TRBJ1-6; 7 bases are a match to TRBD1. After removal of 4 bases from V and 2 bases from J, the junction contained 8 bases not matched to a gene. The CDR3 extends over 17 amino acids. Germline-derived CDR1 and CDR2 are LGHDT and YNNKEL (reference sequence). CDR3 sequence reads: CASSLLTGVPYNSPLHF. CDR3 DNA sequence: TGTGCCAGCAGCCTCCTCACAGGGGTACCCTATAATTCACCCCTCCACTTT.

The rearrangement joins TRBV7-6 to TRBJ1-1; unclear D gene. This CDR3 is built from 13 residues. Trimming stripped 5 bases from V and 5 bases from J, with 12 bases between. Germline V gene data show CDR1 as SGHVS and CDR2 as FNYEAQ. This CDR3 is CASSVSRETEAFF. In DNA form, the CDR3 reads TGTGCCAGCAGCGTTTCTAGGGAGACTGAAGCTTTCTTT.

The V gene is TRBV12-5, the J gene TRBJ2-3; 8 bases are a match to TRBD1. The germline V gene has CDR1 LGHNT and CDR2 FRNRAP. There are 19 residues in the CDR3. Trimming took 0 bases from V and 2 from J; bases not matched to a gene: 13. The CDR3 here is CASGLVLGTGNPPTDTQYF. Here the CDR3 DNA reads TGTGCTAGTGGTTTGGTGCTGGGGACAGGCAACCCCCCCACAGATACGCAGTATTTT.

The sample holds a few counts of this clone. The CDR3 DNA reads as TGTGCCAGCAGCCAAGATCGTTGGACTAGCGGCCTCTCCTACGAGCAGTACTTC. Protein sequence: CASSQDRWTSGLSYEQYF. The chain has TRBV14 and TRBJ2-7, with TRBD2 matching over 10 bases. Germline V lookup: CDR1 SGHDN, CDR2 FVKESK. Unmatched junction bases numbered 8, after V lost 0 bases and J lost 0 bases. This CDR3 comprises 18 residues.

There are many counts of this clone. CDR3 sequence reads: CASSPLNRNTEAFF. The CDR3 DNA reads as TGTGCCAGCAGCCCCCTCAACAGAAACACTGAAGCTTTCTTT. The rearrangement links TRBV25-1 to TRBJ1-1; no reliable D call. V was cut by 6 bases and J by 2 bases, with 13 bases left in between. CDR1 and CDR2 from the germline V gene are MGHDK and SYGVNS. This CDR3 comprises 14 residues.

The CDR3, as DNA: TGTGCCAGCAGCTCAGACGGGGCTAGCGGGAGTTCCGAGACCCAGTACTTC. It encodes CASSSDGASGSSETQYF. V gene TRBV21-1 combines with J gene TRBJ2-5; TRBD2 reflects the table's D call only, with no check against the DNA. TRBV21-1 is given as a pseudogene. CDR3 length: 17 residues.

The chain links TRBV5-1 to TRBJ1-2; 8 positions match TRBD1. The ends lost 5 bases at V and 8 bases at J; junction bases unmatched: 8. Germline lookup yields CDR1 SGHRS and CDR2 YFSETQ. The CDR3 sequence is 13 residues long. The CDR3 sequence: CASRQGQVEGYTF. The CDR3 DNA follows: TGCGCCAGCAGACAGGGACAGGTGGAGGGCTACACCTTC.

The CDR3 nucleotides are TGTGCCAGCAGCGTAACGCGGGGGCGGACAGATACGCAGTATTTT. Translated, it gives CASSVTRGRTDTQYF. The V and J genes are TRBV9 and TRBJ2-3; TRBD2 is a possible D gene (7 bases). CDR1 is SGDLS and CDR2 is YYNGEE in the germline V gene. The CDR3 runs 15 residues. The ends were cut back, 1 base at V and 3 bases at J, with 12 bases in the middle.

This CDR3 is CASSLWTTGTDTQYF. The CDR3 nucleotides are TGTGCCAGCAGCTTATGGACTACTGGCACAGATACGCAGTATTTT. The chain joins TRBV5-4 to TRBJ2-3; weak D call: TRBD2 (6 bases). CDR3 length: 15 residues. Germline V gives CDR1 SGHNT, CDR2 YYREEE (reference sequence). Trimming took off 2 bases at V and 1 base at J, with 11 bases between the two ends.